The 16 T cell receptor beta chains below all came from one sample that was sequenced in a study of blood T cell repertoires in COVID-19. The repertoire was sequenced with immunoSEQ multiplex PCR; TCRdb's copy has only in-frame clones and lacks some. Of 150,000 to 200,000 clones listed, over 70% were seen once; the top ten hold approximately 11%. The sample taken for sequencing was PBMCs or T cells enriched from blood (not recorded which). All receptors derive from a man aged 50 to 60 who had recovered from COVID-19.

This rearrangement joins TRBV3-1 (or the pseudogene TRBV3-2) to TRBJ2-7, with D possibly matching TRBD2 (6 bases). The V and J ends lost 4 bases and 6 bases respectively, with 13 bases between them. The CDR3 is 13 residues long. CDR1 and CDR2 from the germline V gene are LGHDT and YNNKEL (reference sequence). The CDR3 region is CASSLMRGSEQYF. CDR3 coding DNA: TGTGCCAGCAGCCTGATGCGGGGTAGCGAGCAGTACTTC.

This clone was seen a handful of times. The DNA of the CDR3 is TGTGCCAGCAGCTTTTCAGGGAATATGTACGAGCAGTACTTC. Translation gives CASSFSGNMYEQYF. The genes are TRBV7-2 and TRBJ2-7; tentatively, D is TRBD1 (5 bases). The CDR3 has 14 amino acids. With 3 bases removed from V and 4 bases from J, the gap between germline ends came to 13 bases. Germline CDR1 and CDR2: SGHTA and FQGNSA.

This chain joins TRBV5-4 and TRBJ2-7; 7 positions match TRBD1. CDR1 is SGHNT, CDR2 YYREEE, per germline (reference sequence). The CDR3 spans 12 residues. V lost 2 bases, J lost 5 bases, and 1 base stayed unmatched. CDR3 sequence: CASSFDRDEQYF. Here the CDR3 DNA reads TGTGCCAGCAGCTTCGACAGGGACGAGCAGTACTTC. The entire variable domain, with the rest obtained from reference TRBV5-4 and TRBJ2-7, is as follows: ETGVTQSPTHLIKTRGQQVTLRCSSQSGHNTVSWYQQALGQGPQFIFQYYREEENGRGNFPPRFSGLQFPNYSSELNVNALELDDSALYLCASSFDRDEQYFGPGTRLTVT.

The chain combines TRBV5-1 with TRBJ1-2; D is unresolved. Between the trimmed V and J ends, which lost 0 bases and 2 bases, there was a span of 11 bases. The CDR3 is 15 amino acids. CDR1 is SGHRS and CDR2 is YFSETQ in the germline V gene. In nucleotides, the CDR3 is TGCGCCAGCAGCTTGGCCCCCGGGTCCAACTATGGCTACACCTTC. This codes for CASSLAPGSNYGYTF.

This chain joins TRBV28 and TRBJ1-1, with 9 nucleotides matching TRBD1. The CDR3 length is 16 residues. V shed 3 bases, J shed 5 bases, and the junction held 10 bases outside the gene matches. CDR1 is MDHEN and CDR2 is SYDVKM in the germline V gene. The CDR3 here is CASSFMHLTGGTEAFF. CDR3 nucleotides: TGTGCCAGCAGTTTTATGCACTTGACAGGGGGTACTGAAGCTTTCTTT.

V gene TRBV20-1 combines with J gene TRBJ2-7; TRBD2 is a possible D gene (5 bases). The germline V and J ends were trimmed by 3 bases and 6 bases, with 15 bases remaining between them. The CDR3 spans 13 residues. Germline CDR1 DFQATT, CDR2 SNEGSKA (reference sequence). The CDR3 DNA reads TGCAGTGCTAGTGGGGAGTACTTTTTCGAGCAGTACTTC. This gives the protein CSASGEYFFEQYF.

The V and J genes are TRBV15 and TRBJ2-5; D might be TRBD1 (5 bases). There are 14 residues in the CDR3. Looked up from germline, CDR1 is LNHNV and CDR2 is YYDKDF (reference sequence). Deletions cut 0 bases from V and 2 bases from J, with 7 bases between. The CDR3 protein is CATSREQAQETQYF. The CDR3 nucleotides are TGTGCCACCAGCAGAGAACAGGCTCAAGAGACCCAGTACTTC.

The V call is TRBV30, the J call TRBJ2-7; 10 bases map to TRBD1. The ends lost 7 bases at V and 3 bases at J; junction bases unmatched: 3. The CDR3 loop spans 12 amino acids. Germline CDR1 reads GTSNPN; CDR2 reads SVGIG (reference sequence). CDR3 loop: CALRTGGYEQYF. CDR3 bases: TGTGCCTTAAGGACAGGGGGCTACGAGCAGTACTTC.

This chain connects TRBV7-3 to TRBJ2-2; 7 nucleotides match TRBD2. Germline-derived CDR1 and CDR2 are SGHTA and FQGTGA. This CDR3 has 15 residues. V shed 2 bases and J 4 bases; nucleotides not matched to a gene: 4. The CDR3 loop is CASSLGRESTGELFF. CDR3 DNA sequence: TGTGCCAGCAGCTTAGGGCGGGAGTCCACCGGGGAGCTGTTTTTT.

Details on this clone: Other DNA sequences in this specimen translate into the identical CDR3. The chain combines TRBV28 with TRBJ1-4, with a tentative D call TRBD1 (5 bases). Germline CDR1 reads MDHEN; CDR2 reads SYDVKM. V gave up 3 bases and J gave up 0 bases, with 8 bases separating them. The CDR3 runs to 15 residues. The CDR3 bases are TGTGCCAGCAGTTTGGGAGGGGCAACTAATGAAAAACTGTTTTTT. Encoded protein: CASSLGGATNEKLFF.

This clone has only a few counts. This sequence joins TRBV7-2 and TRBJ1-5; 9 bases fit TRBD1. After removal of 5 bases from V and 3 bases from J, the junction contained 8 bases not matched to a gene. Germline-derived CDR1 and CDR2 are SGHTA and FQGNSA. The CDR3 is 16 amino acids. CDR3 nucleotide sequence: TGTGCCAGCAGCCTAGACAGGGGGGCCTCCAATCAGCCCCAGCATTTT. It is translated as CASSLDRGASNQPQHF. The entire variable domain, with the rest obtained from reference TRBV7-2 and TRBJ1-5, is as follows: GAGVSQSPSNKVTEKGKDVELRCDPISGHTALYWYRQSLGQGLEFLIYFQGNSAPDKSGLPSDRFSAERTGGSVSTLTIQRTQQEDSAVYLCASSLDRGASNQPQHFGDGTRLSIL.

The chain recombines TRBV19 with TRBJ1-1, with D perhaps TRBD1 (5 bases). The length of the CDR3 is 14 residues. The germline V gene has CDR1 LNHDA and CDR2 SQIVND (reference sequence). V dropped 8 bases and J dropped 5 bases, with 18 bases sitting between them. The CDR3 loop reads CASQPFWEGTEAFF. The CDR3 DNA reads as TGTGCCAGTCAACCATTCTGGGAGGGGACTGAAGCTTTCTTT.

This clone was counted a single time. The rearrangement uses TRBV18 and TRBJ2-2; 7 nucleotides align to TRBD2. The ends lost 0 bases at V and 4 bases at J; junction bases unmatched: 8. The CDR3 has 17 residues. The germline V gene encodes CDR1 KGHSH and CDR2 LQKENI. CDR3 in DNA: TGTGCCAGCTCACCACCGAGGAGCGGGAAGGGCACCGGGGAGCTGTTTTTT. It encodes CASSPPRSGKGTGELFF.

The genes are TRBV24-1 and TRBJ1-2; D is perhaps TRBD1 (6 bases). The CDR3 is 13 residues long. V was trimmed by 3 bases and J by 8 bases, leaving 12 bases between them. Germline CDR1 KGHDR, CDR2 SFDVKD. The CDR3 DNA is TGTGCCACCAGTGATACAGGGTTCGGAGGCTACACCTTC. This sequence encodes CATSDTGFGGYTF.

The chain uses TRBV5-1 and TRBJ2-7; 7 positions agree with TRBD2. CDR3 length: 17 residues. Trimming removed 4 bases from V and 3 bases from J; junction bases left unmatched: 16. The germline V gene encodes CDR1 SGHRS and CDR2 YFSETQ. CDR3 protein: CASSTFPGASGNYEQYF. Here the CDR3 DNA reads TGCGCCAGCAGCACCTTCCCTGGGGCTAGCGGTAACTACGAGCAGTACTTC.

This sequence joins TRBV7-2 and TRBJ2-7; maybe TRBD1 (6 bases). Germline V gene lookup returns CDR1 SGHTA and CDR2 FQGNSA. This CDR3 spans 13 amino acids. The ends were cut back, 4 bases at V and 3 bases at J, with 10 bases in the middle. CDR3 region: CASSYYRVYEQYF. In nucleotides, the CDR3 is TGTGCCAGCAGCTATTACAGGGTCTACGAGCAGTACTTC.